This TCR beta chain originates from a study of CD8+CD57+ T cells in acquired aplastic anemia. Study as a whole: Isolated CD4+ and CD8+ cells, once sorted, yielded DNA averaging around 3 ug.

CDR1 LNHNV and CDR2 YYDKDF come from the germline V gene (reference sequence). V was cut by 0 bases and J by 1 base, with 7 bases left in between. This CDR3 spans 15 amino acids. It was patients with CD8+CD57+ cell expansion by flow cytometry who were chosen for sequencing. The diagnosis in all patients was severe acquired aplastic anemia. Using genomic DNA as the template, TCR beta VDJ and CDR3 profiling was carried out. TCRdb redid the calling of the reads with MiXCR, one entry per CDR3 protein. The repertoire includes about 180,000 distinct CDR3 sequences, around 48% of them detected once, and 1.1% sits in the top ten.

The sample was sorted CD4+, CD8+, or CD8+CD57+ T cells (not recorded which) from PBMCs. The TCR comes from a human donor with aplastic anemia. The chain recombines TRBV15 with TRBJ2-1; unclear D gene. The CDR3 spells CATSRDGDSYNEQFF. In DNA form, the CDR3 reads TGTGCCACCAGCAGAGATGGGGATTCCTACAATGAGCAGTTCTTC. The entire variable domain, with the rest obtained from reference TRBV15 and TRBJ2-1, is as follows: DAMVIQNPRYQVTQFGKPVTLSCSQTLNHNVMYWYQQKSSQAPKLLFHYYDKDFNNEADTPDNFQSRRPNTSFCFLDIRSPGLGDTAMYLCATSRDGDSYNEQFFGPGTRLTVL.